The clone carrying this T cell receptor beta chain came up many times. The data derive from a study of molecular identifiers for immune sequencing clone quantification. From the PCR reads, TCRdb called clonotypes with MiXCR, one entry per CDR3 protein. Here the sample spans some 88,000 distinct CDR3 sequences, around a fifth being singletons. V was shortened by 6 bases and J by 0 bases, with 8 bases between the two germline ends. The V gene's germline CDR1 is SQVTM and CDR2 ANQGSEA. CDR3 length: 12 amino acids. The origin of this receptor is a human donor in good health. Some libraries in this study had Jurkat cell RNA spiked in. Sequencing used naive CD8+ T cells from blood, with Jurkat cell RNA spiked in. Noted subset: FACS-sorted CD8+CD4-CCR7+CD45RA+ naive T cells. The chain combines TRBV29-1 with TRBJ1-1; D uncertain. The CDR3, as DNA: TGCAGCGTCCCTGGGCTGAACACTGAAGCTTTCTTT. Its translation is CSVPGLNTEAFF.